The rows below give T cell receptor beta chains drawn from one sample of a study of glioma-infiltrating T cells after dendritic cell vaccination. Libraries were prepared by immunoSEQ multiplex PCR; TCRdb keeps only in-frame clonotypes and omits some of them. The sample includes tens of thousands of clones, about nine tenths of them seen just once. This specimen was blood, taken after dendritic cell vaccination. The receptor source for this set is a human donor with glioblastoma. The CDR3 runs from the conserved cysteine through the conserved F or W. A D gene is named only where the DNA matches it firmly. Clone sizes are given selectively: once, few, many, or a class where the clone is expanded.

j_gene | d_gene | abundance | v_gene | CDR3nt | CDR3aa
TRBJ1-1 | - | once | TRBV18 | TGTGCCAGCTCACCTGGGGAGGAGGCTTTCTTT | CASSPGEEAFF
TRBJ2-5 | - | - | TRBV4-1 | TGCGCCAGCAGCCAACCACGGGGAGGCCAAGAGACCCAGTACTTC | CASSQPRGGQETQYF
TRBJ2-7 | - | - | TRBV4-3 | TGCGCCAGCAGCCAAATCCCCCCGGGCGGGGTCCCGGGACAGCAGATTTACGAGCAGTACTTC | CASSQIPPGGVPGQQIYEQYF
TRBJ2-1 | TRBD2 | once | TRBV19 | TGTGCCAGTAGTGTCGGGACTAGCGGGATAACGAGGTACAATGAGCAGTTCTTC | CASSVGTSGITRYNEQFF
TRBJ2-7 | - | - | TRBV2 | TGTGCCAGCAGTCTGAGTTACGAGCAGTACTTC | CASSLSYEQYF
TRBJ2-7 | TRBD2 | - | TRBV18 | TGTGCCAGCTCACGAACAGCGGGAATCTCCTCCTACGAGCAGTACTTC | CASSRTAGISSYEQYF
TRBJ1-1 | - | - | TRBV7-2 | TGTGCCAGCAGCTTAACAGGGATGAGGACTGAAGCTTTCTTT | CASSLTGMRTEAFF
TRBJ2-3 | TRBD2 | - | TRBV4-1 | TGCGCCAGCAGCCCGGGAGGGAGCGGGACCAGCACAGATACGCAGTATTTT | CASSPGGSGTSTDTQYF
TRBJ1-2 | - | - | TRBV18 | TGTGCCAGCTCACCACCTGGGCATCCGGGAGGCTACACCTTC | CASSPPGHPGGYTF
TRBJ2-1 | - | - | TRBV4-1 | TGCGCCAGCAGCCAAGGCGGGATCTCCAACAATGAGCAGTTCTTC | CASSQGGISNNEQFF
TRBJ1-1 | - | - | TRBV4-2 | TGTGCCAGCAGCCAACAGGGGTACCACTTGACTGAAGCTTTCTTT | CASSQQGYHLTEAFF
TRBJ2-3 | - | - | TRBV7-6 | TGTGCCAGCAGCCCCCGGCCATCCGGGGATACGCAGTATTTT | CASSPRPSGDTQYF
TRBJ1-2 | TRBD1 | - | TRBV18 | TGTGCCAGCTCAGGGGACAGGGAGTCCCTTGGCTACACCTTC | CASSGDRESLGYTF
TRBJ2-1 | - | - | TRBV6-5 | TGTGCCAGCAGGGAGCTAGAGCCCTACAATGAGCAGTTCTTC | CASRELEPYNEQFF
TRBJ1-2 | - | - | TRBV10-3 | TGTGCCATCAGTGCCCTACCTACTAACTATGGCTACACCTTC | CAISALPTNYGYTF